The T cell receptor beta chain under discussion was sequenced for a study of OX40 agonist ivuxolimab in advanced cancers. Background for the entire study: Ivuxolimab was a fully human IgG2 agonistic monoclonal antibody targeting the costimulatory receptor OX40 (CD134). Intravenous ivuxolimab was administered to patients every 2 weeks at six dose levels: 0.01, 0.1, 0.3, 1.5, 3 and 10 mg/kg. Among the roughly 50 dose-escalation patients, around 20 had hepatocellular carcinoma, approximately 15 melanoma, 9 renal cell carcinoma and 9 head and neck cancer. In the dose-escalation cohort, approximately 82% of patients were male, and the mean age was approximately 60 years, with a range of 23 to 79. Prior anti-PD-1, anti-PD-L1 or anti-CTLA-4 therapy was permitted, and 40% of dose-escalation patients had received checkpoint inhibitors. Partial responses occurred in three dose-escalation patients: two with cutaneous melanoma and one with hepatocellular carcinoma. The purpose of peripheral TCRbeta sequencing was to test whether ivuxolimab changed TCR sequence diversity and led to clonal T-cell expansion. The paper describes the monotherapy dose-escalation part (N of about 52 patients) of the phase I trial of ivuxolimab. General conclusions and limits of the study: Low levels of normalized T-cell clonal expansion were also seen in some nonresponding patients. The antigen specificity of the peripheral T cells that underwent clonal expansion was not determined. After ivuxolimab, CD8+ T cells had more expanded clones than CD4+ T cells on average. In the 0.1-3.0 mg/kg groups, partial responders were among the patients with the lowest normalized peripheral clonal expansion, particularly in CD8+ T cells. Clonal expansion of both CD4+ and CD8+ blood T cells was observed from baseline to week 6 at doses 0.1 to 3.0 mg/kg.

The trial excluded patients who had a history of autoimmune disease or were on systemic immunosuppression. Peripheral blood for TCR sequencing was drawn from every dose cohort at baseline, at cycle 4 day 1 and at cycle 7 day 1. Samples came from an open-label, multicenter, first-in-human phase I dose-escalation trial of ivuxolimab. Adults with locally advanced or metastatic melanoma, renal cell, hepatocellular, or head and neck squamous cell carcinoma were enrolled in the trial. Before TCR sequencing, CD4+ and CD8+ T cells were separately sorted from peripheral blood. For sequencing of the TCRbeta CDR3 region, genomic DNA was extracted from the sorted cells. The immunoSEQ Assay was used for sequencing of TCRbeta CDR3 regions. The clones in this table, taken by TCRdb from immuneACCESS, are in-frame only. Not every clone is retained; where verified, under half of the shortfall comes from an unresolved V gene, and the cause of the rest is unknown. The sample table records more than 85,000 clones; about 92% of these occur just once. The leading ten clones occupy around 1.5% of the sample.

As to this clone: It has no known antigen specificity. No per-base quality is available; no much larger clone lies one base away.

In the germline V gene, CDR1 corresponds to SGHTA and CDR2 to FQGNSA. From the cysteine up to the phenylalanine, the CDR3 has a length of 16 residues. Of all the DNA, just the CDR3 is kept, 48 bases in frame from base 1. Ends trimmed: V by 8 bases, J by 7 bases; bases unmatched to a gene: 15. The receptor was derived from an adult with an advanced solid tumor such as melanoma, head and neck, liver or kidney cancer. The material was CD4+ or CD8+ T cells sorted from blood, obtained in a trial of the OX40 agonist ivuxolimab. The sequence joins TRBV7-2 to TRBJ2-1, with TRBD2 identical over 9 junction bases. The base sequence is TGTGCCAGCTCCCCTGCTGGGAGCGGGAGGTGGAATGAGCAGTTCTTC. This yields the protein CASSPAGSGRWNEQFF.